A single sample gave rise to the 10 T cell receptor beta chains below, sequenced in a study of blood T cells in healthy people across ages. A sample-barcoded 5' primer and a J-beta primer mix were used in a second PCR of roughly 7 to 11 cycles. TCRdb itself ran the 5' RACE reads through MiXCR, one entry per CDR3 protein. The data contain fewer than 1,200,000 distinct CDR3 sequences, almost 25% of them singletons. These same data were also listed under a study on T cells of mothers and their children.

What was sequenced was blood. The origin of the receptors is a girl under 10 years old in good health.

The table lists this clonotype with a few counts. The V and J genes are TRBV28 and TRBJ2-5, with TRBD1 matching 10 bases. The V gene end was trimmed by 8 bases and the J gene end by 5 bases; junction bases not matched to a gene: 8. CDR1 is MDHEN and CDR2 is SYDVKM in the germline V gene. This CDR3 comprises 14 residues. The CDR3 spells CASQRDRGWETQYF. DNA of the CDR3: TGTGCCAGCCAAAGGGACAGGGGATGGGAGACCCAGTACTTC.

The genes are TRBV7-9 and TRBJ2-7; a possible D gene is TRBD1 (5 bases). The J call may be mistaken, given a closer DNA end match to TRBJ2-1. This CDR3 spans 18 amino acids. Germline V gene lookup returns CDR1 SEHNR and CDR2 FQNEAQ (reference sequence). The CDR3 region has the DNA TGTGCCAGCAGCTTATCTTCAGGGCCCCTTTTTCGCTACAATGAGCAGTTCTTC. As protein: CASSLSSGPLFRYNEQFF.

This clonotype was recorded a few times. The chain joins TRBV5-6 to TRBJ2-3; no clear D. Trimming left V 3 bases short and J 0 bases short, with 8 bases between. Germline V gene data show CDR1 as SGHDT and CDR2 as YYEEEE. The CDR3 has 14 residues. CDR3 nucleotide sequence: TGTGCCAGCAGCTCCGTAGACAGCACAGATACGCAGTATTTT. Translated: CASSSVDSTDTQYF.

The rearrangement uses TRBV3-1 and TRBJ2-1, with unresolved D. The ends were cut back, 0 bases at V and 6 bases at J, with 9 bases in the middle. Germline CDR1 is LGHDT and CDR2 is YNNKEL (reference sequence). This CDR3 comprises 14 residues. CDR3 protein: CASSQDPQSNEQFF. CDR3 DNA: TGTGCCAGCAGCCAAGATCCCCAGAGCAATGAGCAGTTCTTC.

This clonotype has just a few counts. The junction differs from germline at one of its ends, possibly a read error. The rearrangement links TRBV19 to TRBJ2-5; D call uncertain. CDR1 and CDR2 (germline): LNHDA, SQIVND (reference sequence). There are 13 residues in the CDR3. The chain's CDR3 is CASSILMSEIQYF. CDR3 bases: TGTGCCAGTAGTATACTAATGTCGGAGATCCAGTACTTC.

The rearrangement uses TRBV20-1 and TRBJ1-6; 10 bases match TRBD1. Losses at the gene ends were 1 base for V and 8 bases for J; bases not matched to a gene: 5. Germline CDR1 reads DFQATT; CDR2 reads SNEGSKA (reference sequence). The CDR3 is 15 amino acids. DNA of the CDR3: TGCAGTGCTAGAGGGGGACAGGGGATTCATTCACCCCTCCACTTT. Its protein product is CSARGGQGIHSPLHF.

V gene TRBV19 combines with J gene TRBJ2-7; TRBD1 matches at 8 bases. J was trimmed by 2 bases and V by 5 bases; bases with no gene match: 8. Germline V CDR1 and CDR2: LNHDA, SQIVND (reference sequence). The CDR3 covers 15 residues. The CDR3 reads CASSEPGQVTYEQYF. CDR3 nucleotides: TGTGCCAGTAGTGAACCGGGACAGGTAACCTACGAGCAGTACTTC.

In this sample, this clonotype turned up a few times. This sequence joins TRBV5-1 and TRBJ2-3; D possibly matches TRBD1 or TRBD2 (6 bases each). The CDR3 has 16 residues. Per germline, CDR1 SGHRS and CDR2 YFSETQ. The ends were cut back, 0 bases at V and 2 bases at J, with 13 bases in the middle. The CDR3 protein is CASSLAGGTHTDTQYF. Written as DNA, the CDR3 is TGCGCCAGCAGCTTGGCCGGGGGCACCCACACAGATACGCAGTATTTT.

Many counts were recorded for this clonotype. The chain is built from TRBV9 and TRBJ2-5; 7 nucleotides match TRBD2. From germline, CDR1 is SGDLS and CDR2 YYNGEE. This CDR3 has 14 residues. The ends lost 3 bases at V and 1 base at J; junction bases unmatched: 3. The CDR3 DNA reads as TGTGCCAGCAGCGGAGCGGGGAGCCAAGAGACCCAGTACTTC. It yields the protein CASSGAGSQETQYF.

The V call is TRBV13, the J call TRBJ2-7, with 13 bases that match TRBD2. The V gene end was trimmed by 5 bases and the J gene end by 3 bases; junction bases not matched to a gene: 4. Germline V CDR1 and CDR2: PRHDT, FYEKMQ (reference sequence). The CDR3 loop spans 15 amino acids. Here the CDR3 reads CASSKTSGRDYEQYF. As DNA, the CDR3 is TGTGCCAGCAGCAAAACTAGCGGGAGGGACTACGAGCAGTACTTC.